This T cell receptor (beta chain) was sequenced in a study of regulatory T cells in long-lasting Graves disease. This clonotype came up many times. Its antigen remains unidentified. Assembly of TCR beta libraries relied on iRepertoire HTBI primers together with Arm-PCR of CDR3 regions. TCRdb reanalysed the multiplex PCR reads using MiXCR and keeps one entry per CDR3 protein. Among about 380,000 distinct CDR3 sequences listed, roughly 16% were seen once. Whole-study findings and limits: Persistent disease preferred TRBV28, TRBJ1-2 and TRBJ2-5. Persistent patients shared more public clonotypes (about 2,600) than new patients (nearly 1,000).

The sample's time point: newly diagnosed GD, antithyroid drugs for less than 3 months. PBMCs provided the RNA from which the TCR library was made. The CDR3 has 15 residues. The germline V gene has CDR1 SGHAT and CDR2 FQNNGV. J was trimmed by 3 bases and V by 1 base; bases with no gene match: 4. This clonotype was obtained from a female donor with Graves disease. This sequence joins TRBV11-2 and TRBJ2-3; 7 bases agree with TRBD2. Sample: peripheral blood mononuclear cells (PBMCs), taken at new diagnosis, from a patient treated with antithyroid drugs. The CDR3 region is CASSLVRGRTDTQYF. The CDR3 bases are TGTGCCAGCAGCTTAGTACGCGGGAGAACAGATACGCAGTATTTT.